The 17 T cell receptor beta chains below were found in one sample sequenced in a study of OX40 agonist ivuxolimab in advanced cancers. To prepare the library, the immunoSEQ multiplex PCR assay was applied. Sourced from immuneACCESS, this table was stored by TCRdb with only in-frame sequences that have V and J called. A share of the clones is absent; for the studies checked, an unresolved V gene accounts for under half, and the remainder has no known explanation. In this sample the table shows around 92,000 clones, 85% to 95% of which occur a single time. Around 0.3% of the sample comes from the top ten. The sequences come from CD4+ or CD8+ T cells sorted from blood, collected in a trial of the OX40 agonist ivuxolimab. Receptor source: an adult with an advanced solid tumor such as melanoma, head and neck, liver or kidney cancer.

V gene TRBV6-1 combines with J gene TRBJ1-1; 7 bases map to TRBD1. This CDR3 has 14 amino acids. Germline V gene data show CDR1 as MNHNS and CDR2 as SASEGT. Trimming at V came to 5 bases and at J to 5 bases, leaving 8 bases not matched to a gene. Written as DNA, the CDR3 is TGTGCCAGCAGTCGAGACAGGGAAAAAACTGAAGCTTTCTTT. It codes for CASSRDREKTEAFF.

This clone is a singleton in its sample. This chain joins TRBV5-1 and TRBJ1-5, with a weak D call TRBD1 (5 bases). Trimming removed 4 bases from V and 7 bases from J, with 15 bases in between. The CDR3 is 14 residues long. Germline CDR1 reads SGHRS; CDR2 reads YFSETQ. Written as DNA, the CDR3 is TGCGCCAGCAGCGAGCAGGGTAGGGACCAGCCCCAGCATTTT. Protein: CASSEQGRDQPQHF.

V is TRBV5-1 and J is TRBJ2-3, with a possible D match to TRBD2 (6 bases). Germline-derived CDR1 and CDR2 are SGHRS and YFSETQ. The CDR3 extends over 15 amino acids. V lost 0 bases to trimming and J lost 2 bases, with 10 bases between them. The CDR3: CASSLAGDFTDTQYF. The CDR3 DNA follows: TGCGCCAGCAGCTTGGCCGGGGACTTCACAGATACGCAGTATTTT. The whole variable domain, remainder taken from reference TRBV5-1 and TRBJ2-3, is KAGVTQTPRYLIKTRGQQVTLSCSPISGHRSVSWYQQTPGQGLQFLFEYFSETQRNKGNFPGRFSGRQFSNSRSEMNVSTLELGDSALYLCASSLAGDFTDTQYFGPGTRLTVL.

The CDR3 sequence: CASSIGTAPNYGYTF. The CDR3 DNA reads TGTGCCAGCAGTATTGGGACAGCTCCTAACTATGGCTACACCTTC. The V call is TRBV28, the J call TRBJ1-2; 7 bases are shared with TRBD1. This CDR3 is 15 amino acids long. The V gene's germline CDR1 is MDHEN and CDR2 SYDVKM. V trimming: 5 bases; J trimming: 0 bases; junction bases outside the gene matches: 6.

The rearrangement joins TRBV19 to TRBJ2-1; no clear D. Trimming stripped 5 bases from V and 2 bases from J, with 7 bases between. In germline, CDR1 is LNHDA, CDR2 SQIVND (reference sequence). The CDR3 has 13 amino acids. The CDR3 coding sequence is TGTGCCAGTAGTTTGGGCCCCTACAATGAGCAGTTCTTC. As protein: CASSLGPYNEQFF. Combining the CDR3 with reference TRBV19 and TRBJ2-1 gives the whole variable domain DGGITQSPKYLFRKEGQNVTLSCEQNLNHDAMYWYRQDPGQGLRLIYYSQIVNDFQKGDIAEGYSVSREKKESFPLTVTSAQKNPTAFYLCASSLGPYNEQFFGPGTRLTVL.

The chain uses TRBV7-9 and TRBJ2-1; no reliable D call. Trimming stripped 10 bases from V and 0 bases from J, with 7 bases between. The CDR3 is made up of 12 amino acids. Germline values: CDR1 SEHNR, CDR2 FQNEAQ (reference sequence). This chain's CDR3 is CATRSSYNEQFF. The CDR3 nucleotides are TGTGCCACCCGGAGCTCCTACAATGAGCAGTTCTTC.

The chain uses TRBV2 and TRBJ1-5; possibly TRBD1 for D (6 bases). The germline V gene encodes CDR1 SNHLY and CDR2 FYNNEI. This CDR3 contains 13 residues. The germline V and J ends were trimmed by 6 bases and 7 bases, with 13 bases remaining between them. Here the CDR3 DNA reads TGTGCCAGCAGAAAGGGACACCGGCAGCCCCAGCATTTT. Its protein is CASRKGHRQPQHF.

CDR3 nucleotide sequence: TGTGCCAGCAGTATTGACAGGGTGGACAATGGCTACACCTTC. It encodes CASSIDRVDNGYTF. The gene calls are TRBV28 and TRBJ1-2, with 7 bases identical to TRBD1. Trimming removed 5 bases from V and 6 bases from J; junction bases left unmatched: 9. Germline V CDR1 and CDR2: MDHEN, SYDVKM. The CDR3 extends over 14 amino acids.

The genes are TRBV30 and TRBJ2-3; 10 bases map to TRBD2. The trim removed 2 bases at V and 5 bases at J, leaving 4 bases unmatched. Per the germline V gene, CDR1 is GTSNPN and CDR2 is SVGIG (reference sequence). This CDR3 is built from 14 residues. CDR3 bases: TGTGCCTGGAGTAGCGGGAGGGACCGAGATACGCAGTATTTT. Encoded protein: CAWSSGRDRDTQYF.

This clone has just one count. The chain employs TRBV6-5 and TRBJ1-5, with TRBD1 identical over 8 bases. This CDR3 has 13 amino acids. Per the germline V gene, CDR1 is MNHEY and CDR2 is SVGAGI. The trim removed 8 bases at V and 4 bases at J, leaving 4 bases unmatched. The CDR3 reads CASQGALNQPQHF. In nucleotides, the CDR3 is TGTGCCAGCCAGGGGGCCTTGAATCAGCCCCAGCATTTT.

The chain carries TRBV23-1 and TRBJ2-3; no clear D gene. TRBV23-1 is labeled an ORF, and its function is uncertain. The V gene lost 3 bases and the J gene lost 4 bases, with 17 bases spanning the gap. This CDR3 has 16 amino acids. In nucleotides, the CDR3 is TGCGCCAGCAGTCACGGCGCGGACCCTCGGGCAGATACGCAGTATTTT. It encodes CASSHGADPRADTQYF.

This chain uses TRBV27 with TRBJ2-5; 12 nucleotides match TRBD2. J lost 5 bases, V lost 5 bases, and 9 bases had no gene match. The CDR3 runs 16 residues. Germline-derived CDR1 and CDR2 are MNHEY and SMNVEV (reference sequence). The CDR3 loop is CASSPIPTSGRETQYF. The CDR3 nucleotides read TGTGCCAGCAGTCCCATTCCCACTAGCGGGAGGGAGACCCAGTACTTC.

As regards this clone: Other DNA sequences in this specimen translate into the identical CDR3. J is TRBJ2-1 and V is TRBV7-9; 7 nucleotides align to TRBD2. V dropped 3 bases and J dropped 0; count of bases not matched to a gene: 2. This CDR3 is built from 15 residues. CDR1 is SEHNR and CDR2 is FQNEAQ in the germline V gene (reference sequence). CDR3 in amino acids: CASSLRGSSYNEQFF. In nucleotides, the CDR3 is TGTGCCAGCAGCTTGCGCGGGAGCTCCTACAATGAGCAGTTCTTC.

In nucleotides, the CDR3 is TGTGCCAGCAGTTTTCTGCGGCAGGGGATTAACACTGAAGCTTTCTTT. Translating it yields CASSFLRQGINTEAFF. The chain employs TRBV28 and TRBJ1-1; tentative D call: TRBD1 (6 bases). Per germline, CDR1 MDHEN and CDR2 SYDVKM. The CDR3 is 16 residues long. The V end was cut by 3 bases, the J end by 2 bases, with 16 bases between.

V usage is TRBV7-8 and J usage is TRBJ1-5; D is uncertain. The germline V and J ends were trimmed by 1 base and 0 bases, with 10 bases remaining between them. This CDR3 contains 16 residues. In germline, CDR1 is SGHVS, CDR2 FQNEAQ. CDR3 bases: TGTGCCAGCAGCTTAGGATGGATTAATAGCAATCAGCCCCAGCATTTT. It translates to CASSLGWINSNQPQHF.

The chain has TRBV6-6 and TRBJ2-1; D possibly corresponds to TRBD2 (5 bases). This CDR3 has 15 amino acids. Deletions cut 6 bases from V and 4 bases from J, with 16 bases between. Germline CDR1 is MNHNY and CDR2 is SVGAGI (reference sequence). The CDR3 nucleotides are TGTGCCAGCAGCCCATTGAGCGGAACATACAATGAGCAGTTCTTC. This codes for CASSPLSGTYNEQFF.

This clone is a singleton in its sample. This chain connects TRBV27 to TRBJ1-5, with unresolved D. Trimming pared 6 bases from V and 1 base from J, leaving 10 bases between. The CDR3 covers 14 residues. Germline V gene data show CDR1 as MNHEY and CDR2 as SMNVEV (reference sequence). Here the CDR3 DNA reads TGTGCCAGCAGCCCTTTAGGGAGCAATCAGCCCCAGCATTTT. It is translated as CASSPLGSNQPQHF.